The 8 T cell receptor beta chains below come from one sample, sequenced in a study of vaccination and CD4 T cells after COVID-19. The Oncomine TCR Beta short-read assay was what sequenced the DNA obtained from cultured CD4+ T cells. From the PCR reads, TCRdb called clonotypes with MiXCR, one entry per CDR3 protein. The table has 15,000 to 25,000 distinct CDR3 sequences, approximately 60% seen once. These receptors' antigens are unknown. Treatment meaning: approximately 10-day PBMC culture with coronavirus spike peptide pools or control peptides (ViraFEST assay). Sequencing was done on a sample of CD4+ T cells from blood, cultured in vitro. These receptor sequences come from a human donor who had recovered from COVID-19.

The V call is TRBV20-1, the J call TRBJ2-1; the D is unclear. Germline loops: CDR1 DFQATT, CDR2 SNEGSKA (reference sequence). The CDR3 sequence is 16 residues long. V lost 0 bases and J lost 0, with 12 bases in between. DNA of the CDR3: TGCAGTGCTAGAGATGAGGTGACGGGCTCCTACAATGAGCAGTTCTTC. Its protein product is CSARDEVTGSYNEQFF.

The genes are TRBV7-2 and TRBJ2-7; D is uncertain. CDR1 is SGHTA, CDR2 FQGNSA, per germline. V was clipped by 0 bases and J by 3 bases, with 6 bases between them. This CDR3 has 13 amino acids. CDR3 bases: TGTGCCAGCAGCTTAGCGGGGAACTACGAGCAGTACTTC. Encoded protein: CASSLAGNYEQYF.

This chain joins TRBV7-9 and TRBJ2-3; weak D call: TRBD2 (6 bases). From germline, CDR1 is SEHNR and CDR2 FQNEAQ (reference sequence). The length of the CDR3 is 14 residues. Trimming shortened V by 5 bases and J by 6 bases, and 15 bases separated the two germline ends. The CDR3 here is CASSPTTEGDTQYF. CDR3 DNA sequence: TGTGCCAGCAGCCCCACCACGGAGGGTGATACGCAGTATTTT.

V and J are TRBV10-1 and TRBJ1-1; D perhaps matches TRBD1 (6 bases). Germline values: CDR1 WNHNN, CDR2 SYGVQD (reference sequence). The CDR3 length is 13 residues. Trimming removed 3 bases from V and 7 bases from J, with 12 bases in between. The CDR3 loop reads CASSEMEGVEAFF. CDR3 DNA sequence: TGCGCCAGCAGTGAAATGGAGGGGGTTGAAGCTTTCTTT.

This clonotype was observed a handful of times. The chain uses TRBV7-2 and TRBJ2-5; possibly TRBD2 for D (6 bases). In germline, CDR1 is SGHTA, CDR2 FQGNSA. CDR3 length: 15 amino acids. Trimming removed 5 bases at V and 7 bases at J, with 20 bases between. CDR3 amino acids: CASSVDPGSGGTQYF. CDR3 nucleotide sequence: TGTGCCAGCAGCGTGGACCCCGGGAGTGGTGGGACCCAGTACTTC.

The gene calls are TRBV12-3 or TRBV12-4 and TRBJ2-7; 11 bases line up with TRBD1. The CDR3 length is 14 residues. The junction had 8 bases not matched to a gene; V was cut back by 7 bases and J by 6 bases. CDR3 nucleotide sequence: TGTGCCAGCAATTCCGGGACAGGGGGTTTCGAGCAGTACTTC. It yields the protein CASNSGTGGFEQYF.

Comment on this clonotype: The junction departs from germline at one end; a sequencing error may be responsible. The rearrangement joins TRBV7-3 to TRBJ1-1; TRBD1 might be the D (5 bases). Germline V lookup: CDR1 SGHTA, CDR2 FQGTGA. This CDR3 is built from 16 residues. Here the CDR3 reads CASSRMGPLENAEAFF. The CDR3 nucleotides read TGTGCCAGCAGCCGTATGGGACCCCTTGAGAACGCTGAAGCTTTCTTT.

This clonotype was recorded once. The chain has TRBV27 and TRBJ2-3; 9 bases are a match to TRBD2. The length of the CDR3 is 17 residues. Germline trimming cut 4 bases from V and 0 bases from J; bases unmatched to any gene: 8. CDR1 and CDR2 from the germline V gene are MNHEY and SMNVEV (reference sequence). The CDR3, as DNA: TGTGCCAGCAGTTGGAGTAGCGGGAGATTAAGCACAGATACGCAGTATTTT. Residues: CASSWSSGRLSTDTQYF.